This is a list of T cell receptor beta chains from one sample in a study of ipilimumab plus nivolumab after autologous stem cell transplantation. Sequencing was performed with immunoSEQ multiplex PCR; in TCRdb, only in-frame clones are kept and a portion is missing. The sample carries more than 12,000 clones, roughly 79% recorded once. The sample was PBMCs, taken in a trial of ipilimumab plus nivolumab as post-transplant consolidation. The receptors here all came from a male donor with primary mediastinal lymphoma. CDR3s include the opening cysteine and the closing phenylalanine or tryptophan. A D gene is named only where the DNA matches it firmly. Size is omitted from some rows. Given values are once, few, many or a class for expanded clones.

d_call: .
v_call: TRBV28
clone_size: once
j_call: TRBJ1-3
cdr3_aa: CASTPYEASSGNTIYF
cdr3_nt: TGTGCCAGCACTCCGTACGAGGCTAGCTCTGGAAACACCATATATTTT

d_call: .
v_call: TRBV9
clone_size: .
j_call: TRBJ1-6
cdr3_aa: CASSPYNSPLHF
cdr3_nt: TGTGCCAGCAGCCCGTATAATTCACCCCTCCACTTT

d_call: .
v_call: TRBV7-8
clone_size: .
j_call: TRBJ2-7
cdr3_aa: CASRQGETSYEQYF
cdr3_nt: TGTGCCAGCAGGCAAGGTGAGACTTCCTACGAGCAGTACTTC

d_call: .
v_call: TRBV5-5
clone_size: few
j_call: TRBJ1-3
cdr3_aa: CASSSLLQGSGNTIYF
cdr3_nt: TGTGCCAGCAGCTCTCTTCTACAGGGATCCGGAAACACCATATATTTT

d_call: .
v_call: TRBV7-9
clone_size: .
j_call: TRBJ2-2
cdr3_aa: CASSLAGRLAYTGELFF
cdr3_nt: TGTGCCAGCAGCTTAGCGGGGAGGCTAGCGTACACCGGGGAGCTGTTTTTT

d_call: TRBD1
v_call: TRBV6-1
clone_size: .
j_call: TRBJ1-2
cdr3_aa: CASSGQGGGYTF
cdr3_nt: TGTGCCAGCAGTGGACAGGGTGGTGGCTACACCTTC

d_call: .
v_call: TRBV28
clone_size: few
j_call: TRBJ1-4
cdr3_aa: CASSFDRRSEKLFF
cdr3_nt: TGTGCCAGCAGTTTCGACAGGAGAAGTGAAAAACTGTTTTTT

d_call: TRBD2
v_call: TRBV2
clone_size: .
j_call: TRBJ2-1
cdr3_aa: CASSPLSGGALYNEQFF
cdr3_nt: TGTGCCAGCAGCCCCCTTAGCGGGGGGGCTCTCTACAATGAGCAGTTCTTC

d_call: .
v_call: TRBV9
clone_size: .
j_call: TRBJ2-1
cdr3_aa: CASSVEGLAYNEQFF
cdr3_nt: TGTGCCAGCAGCGTAGAAGGGTTAGCCTACAATGAGCAGTTCTTC

d_call: .
v_call: TRBV6-5
clone_size: few
j_call: TRBJ1-3
cdr3_aa: CASSYKTGNTIYF
cdr3_nt: TGTGCCAGCAGTTACAAAACTGGAAACACCATATATTTT

d_call: TRBD2
v_call: TRBV11-2
clone_size: .
j_call: TRBJ2-3
cdr3_aa: CASSLGTSGSTDTQYF
cdr3_nt: TGTGCCAGCAGCTTGGGGACTAGCGGGAGCACAGATACGCAGTATTTT

d_call: .
v_call: TRBV19
clone_size: once
j_call: TRBJ1-1
cdr3_aa: CASSIRVNTEAFF
cdr3_nt: TGTGCCAGTAGTATCAGGGTAAACACTGAAGCTTTCTTT

d_call: TRBD2
v_call: TRBV10-3
clone_size: .
j_call: TRBJ2-2
cdr3_aa: CAISGLGLAAGELFF
cdr3_nt: TGTGCCATCAGTGGATTGGGACTAGCTGCCGGGGAGCTGTTTTTT

d_call: TRBD2
v_call: TRBV29-1
clone_size: .
j_call: TRBJ2-5
cdr3_aa: CSVSRGGQETQYF
cdr3_nt: TGCAGCGTTTCTCGGGGGGGCCAAGAGACCCAGTACTTC

d_call: .
v_call: TRBV5-4
clone_size: .
j_call: TRBJ1-2
cdr3_aa: CASSLGENYGYTF
cdr3_nt: TGTGCCAGCAGCTTGGGAGAGAACTATGGCTACACCTTC

d_call: .
v_call: TRBV2
clone_size: .
j_call: TRBJ2-5
cdr3_aa: CAIPSPQGRETQYF
cdr3_nt: TGTGCCATTCCTTCGCCCCAGGGCCGGGAGACCCAGTACTTC

d_call: .
v_call: TRBV11-2
clone_size: few
j_call: TRBJ1-5
cdr3_aa: CASSLSVNQPQHF
cdr3_nt: TGTGCCAGCAGCTTGTCAGTCAATCAGCCCCAGCATTTT

d_call: .
v_call: TRBV10-3
clone_size: .
j_call: TRBJ1-1
cdr3_aa: CASHLLREINTEAFF
cdr3_nt: TGTGCCAGCCATCTTCTCCGGGAGATAAACACTGAAGCTTTCTTT

d_call: TRBD1
v_call: TRBV6-1
clone_size: medium-sized
j_call: TRBJ1-2
cdr3_aa: CASKTGAYGYTF
cdr3_nt: TGTGCCAGCAAGACAGGGGCTTATGGCTACACCTTC

d_call: .
v_call: TRBV6-5
clone_size: .
j_call: TRBJ1-2
cdr3_aa: CASSWAESYGYTF
cdr3_nt: TGTGCCAGCAGTTGGGCGGAATCCTATGGCTACACCTTC

d_call: TRBD1
v_call: TRBV4-2
clone_size: .
j_call: TRBJ2-6
cdr3_aa: CASSHGDRADSGANVLTF
cdr3_nt: TGTGCCAGCAGCCACGGGGACAGGGCAGACTCTGGGGCCAACGTCCTGACTTTC

d_call: .
v_call: TRBV28
clone_size: .
j_call: TRBJ1-4
cdr3_aa: CASRGGAHEKLFF
cdr3_nt: TGTGCCAGCAGAGGGGGGGCGCATGAAAAACTGTTTTTT

d_call: .
v_call: TRBV10-3
clone_size: .
j_call: TRBJ2-1
cdr3_aa: CATSPRDQYNEQFF
cdr3_nt: TGTGCCACCTCCCCCCGGGACCAATACAATGAGCAGTTCTTC

d_call: .
v_call: TRBV27
clone_size: .
j_call: TRBJ2-7
cdr3_aa: CASSLGSTYEQYF
cdr3_nt: TGTGCCAGCAGCTTAGGGTCTACATACGAGCAGTACTTC

d_call: TRBD1
v_call: TRBV6-5
clone_size: .
j_call: TRBJ1-1
cdr3_aa: CASSYTGANTEAFF
cdr3_nt: TGTGCCAGCAGTTACACAGGGGCGAACACTGAAGCTTTCTTT

d_call: .
v_call: TRBV7-9
clone_size: .
j_call: TRBJ1-1
cdr3_aa: CASSLDQGTTEAFF
cdr3_nt: TGTGCCAGCAGCTTGGATCAGGGGACCACTGAAGCTTTCTTT

d_call: .
v_call: TRBV5-1
clone_size: few
j_call: TRBJ2-1
cdr3_aa: CASSSGLENNEQFF
cdr3_nt: TGCGCCAGCAGCTCGGGACTGGAAAACAATGAGCAGTTCTTC

d_call: TRBD2
v_call: TRBV7-2
clone_size: .
j_call: TRBJ2-5
cdr3_aa: CASSLRMSGRGGTQYF
cdr3_nt: TGTGCCAGCAGCTTACGTATGAGCGGGAGGGGGGGGACCCAGTACTTC

d_call: .
v_call: TRBV10-3
clone_size: .
j_call: TRBJ2-7
cdr3_aa: CAISESGYEQYF
cdr3_nt: TGTGCCATCAGTGAGTCGGGTTACGAGCAGTACTTC

d_call: .
v_call: TRBV19
clone_size: few
j_call: TRBJ1-1
cdr3_aa: CASSIMGTEAFF
cdr3_nt: TGTGCCAGTAGTATCATGGGGACTGAAGCTTTCTTT

d_call: .
v_call: TRBV29-1
clone_size: .
j_call: TRBJ1-5
cdr3_aa: CSVGVLPGGQPQHF
cdr3_nt: TGCAGCGTTGGGGTCCTGCCCGGAGGACAGCCCCAGCATTTT

d_call: .
v_call: TRBV7-9
clone_size: few
j_call: TRBJ1-5
cdr3_aa: CASSLSGVEGNQPQHF
cdr3_nt: TGTGCCAGCAGCTTATCAGGGGTCGAGGGCAATCAGCCCCAGCATTTT

d_call: .
v_call: TRBV28
clone_size: large
j_call: TRBJ2-7
cdr3_aa: CASSSMGVSSYEQYF
cdr3_nt: TGTGCCAGCAGTTCTATGGGGGTCAGCTCCTACGAGCAGTACTTC

d_call: TRBD2
v_call: TRBV30
clone_size: few
j_call: TRBJ2-2
cdr3_aa: CAWRSGGYTGELFF
cdr3_nt: TGTGCCTGGAGGTCGGGGGGATACACCGGGGAGCTGTTTTTT

d_call: TRBD2
v_call: TRBV5-1
clone_size: .
j_call: TRBJ2-3
cdr3_aa: CASSLGLATVSDTQYF
cdr3_nt: TGCGCCAGCAGCTTGGGACTAGCGACGGTGTCAGATACGCAGTATTTT

d_call: .
v_call: TRBV6-5
clone_size: .
j_call: TRBJ2-3
cdr3_aa: CASSSPGTQYF
cdr3_nt: TGTGCCAGCAGTTCCCCCGGTACGCAGTATTTT

d_call: .
v_call: TRBV2
clone_size: .
j_call: TRBJ1-5
cdr3_aa: CASSVEGGNQPQHF
cdr3_nt: TGTGCCAGCAGTGTTGAGGGAGGCAATCAGCCCCAGCATTTT

d_call: TRBD1
v_call: TRBV28
clone_size: .
j_call: TRBJ1-5
cdr3_aa: CASSLLRTTGEAQHF
cdr3_nt: TGTGCCAGCAGTTTACTACGTACGACAGGGGAAGCCCAGCATTTT

d_call: TRBD2
v_call: TRBV28
clone_size: .
j_call: TRBJ2-1
cdr3_aa: CASSSRLAGAYNEQFF
cdr3_nt: TGTGCCAGCAGTTCGCGACTAGCGGGAGCCTACAATGAGCAGTTCTTC

d_call: .
v_call: TRBV25-1
clone_size: .
j_call: TRBJ1-1
cdr3_aa: CASSPSSTRGTEAFF
cdr3_nt: TGTGCCAGCAGTCCCTCAAGCACCCGGGGCACTGAAGCTTTCTTT

d_call: .
v_call: TRBV2
clone_size: .
j_call: TRBJ1-5
cdr3_aa: CASRGGRNSNQPQHF
cdr3_nt: TGTGCCAGCAGGGGGGGACGGAATAGCAATCAGCCCCAGCATTTT

d_call: .
v_call: TRBV4-1
clone_size: medium-sized
j_call: TRBJ2-2
cdr3_aa: CASSQEPNGPSTGELFF
cdr3_nt: TGCGCCAGCAGCCAAGAGCCTAATGGACCTAGCACCGGGGAGCTGTTTTTT

d_call: .
v_call: TRBV6-6
clone_size: medium-sized
j_call: TRBJ1-2
cdr3_aa: CASSSRGTNYGYTF
cdr3_nt: TGTGCCAGCAGTTCCCGGGGGACGAACTATGGCTACACCTTC

d_call: TRBD1
v_call: TRBV10-1
clone_size: few
j_call: TRBJ2-7
cdr3_aa: CASTPGAGGSYEQYF
cdr3_nt: TGCGCCAGCACCCCAGGAGCAGGGGGCTCCTACGAGCAGTACTTC

d_call: TRBD1
v_call: TRBV27
clone_size: .
j_call: TRBJ2-7
cdr3_aa: CASSFTGGIYEQYF
cdr3_nt: TGTGCCAGCAGCTTCACAGGGGGCATATACGAGCAGTACTTC

d_call: TRBD1
v_call: TRBV5-6
clone_size: medium-sized
j_call: TRBJ1-5
cdr3_aa: CASSPWDRDQPQHF
cdr3_nt: TGTGCCAGCAGCCCCTGGGACAGGGATCAGCCCCAGCATTTT

d_call: .
v_call: TRBV28
clone_size: .
j_call: TRBJ1-2
cdr3_aa: CASTQPGMGPGRDF
cdr3_nt: TGTGCCAGCACCCAACCTGGCATGGGTCCGGGTAGGGACTTC